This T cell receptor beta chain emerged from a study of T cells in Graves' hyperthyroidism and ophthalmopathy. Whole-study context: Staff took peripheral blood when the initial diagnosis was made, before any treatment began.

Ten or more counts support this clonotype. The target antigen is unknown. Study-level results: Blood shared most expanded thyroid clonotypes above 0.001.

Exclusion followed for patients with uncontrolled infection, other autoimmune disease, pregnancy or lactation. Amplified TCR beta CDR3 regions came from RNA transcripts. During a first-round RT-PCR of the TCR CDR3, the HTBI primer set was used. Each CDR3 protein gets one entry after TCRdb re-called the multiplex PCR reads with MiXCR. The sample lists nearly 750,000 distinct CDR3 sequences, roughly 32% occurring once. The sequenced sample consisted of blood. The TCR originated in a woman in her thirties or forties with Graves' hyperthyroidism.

CDR3 DNA: TGTGCCAGCAGCTCCAGGGAGGACTATGGCTACACCTTC. Protein: CASSSREDYGYTF. The gene calls are TRBV7-2 and TRBJ1-2, with D possibly matching TRBD1 (5 bases). The length of the CDR3 is 13 residues. V was shortened by 4 bases and J by 3 bases, with 9 bases between the two germline ends. Germline V gene data show CDR1 as SGHTA and CDR2 as FQGNSA.